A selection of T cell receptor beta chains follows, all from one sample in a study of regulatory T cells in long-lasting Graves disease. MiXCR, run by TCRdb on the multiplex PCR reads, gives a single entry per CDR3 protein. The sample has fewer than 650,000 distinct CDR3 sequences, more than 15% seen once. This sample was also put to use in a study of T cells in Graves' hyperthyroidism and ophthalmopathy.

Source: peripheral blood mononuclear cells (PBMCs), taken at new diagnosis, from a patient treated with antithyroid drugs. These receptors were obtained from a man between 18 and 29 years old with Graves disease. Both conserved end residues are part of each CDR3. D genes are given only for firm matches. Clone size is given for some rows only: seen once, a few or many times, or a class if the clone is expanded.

TGTGCCAGCAGTGCCAAGAGTTACGAGCAGTACTTC	CASSAKSYEQYF	many	NA	TRBV27	TRBJ2-7
TGTGCCAGCAGCTTATTTACGGTGGGGGGGGGTCAGCCCCAGCATTTT	CASSLFTVGGGQPQHF	NA	NA	TRBV7-8	TRBJ1-5
TGTGCCAGCAGACTAGCGGGAACCTACAATGAGCAGTTCTTC	CASRLAGTYNEQFF	NA	TRBD2	TRBV7-2	TRBJ2-1
TGTGCCAGCTCACCAGAGTTGGAGACGGATGGCTACACCTTC	CASSPELETDGYTF	NA	NA	TRBV18	TRBJ1-2
TGCAGTGCTACTCTCGGGACACCTGATTCACCCCTCCACTTT	CSATLGTPDSPLHF	NA	NA	TRBV20-1	TRBJ1-6
TGTGCCAGCAGTCCGTTAATAGGGGATACGCAGTATTTT	CASSPLIGDTQYF	many	NA	TRBV27	TRBJ2-3
TGTGCCAGCAGACAACAAGAGGGCTATAATTCACCCCTCCACTTT	CASRQQEGYNSPLHF	many	NA	TRBV27	TRBJ1-6
TGTGCCAGCAGTCCCTCAGCGGGAGTGGGTGAGCAGTACTTC	CASSPSAGVGEQYF	many	TRBD2	TRBV27	TRBJ2-7
TGTGCCATCGGTCAAGCGGGAGTGGCCAAAAACATTCAGTACTTC	CAIGQAGVAKNIQYF	NA	TRBD2	TRBV10-3	TRBJ2-4
TGTGCCAGCAGCTCCGGGACTAGCGGACCGAATGAGCAGTTCTTC	CASSSGTSGPNEQFF	few	TRBD2	TRBV5-6	TRBJ2-1